This TCR beta chain was obtained from a study of vaccination and CD4 T cells after COVID-19. As for the study in general: Control cultures used a CEFX viral epitope pool, an HIV-1 Nef peptide pool, or no peptide.

The treatment is: 10-day PBMC culture with coronavirus spike peptide pools or control peptides (ViraFEST assay). Each well received 2.1 million or so PBMCs, cultured with 10 IU/ml IL-2 and 9.5 to 10 ug/ml peptide pools. Study-wide results and limits: Detection of a median around 86% of reactive clones in convalescent patients was confined to the period after vaccination.

Cultured CD4+ T-cell DNA underwent Oncomine TCR Beta short-read sequencing. TCRdb used MiXCR to reprocess the PCR reads, holding one entry per CDR3 protein. Counted here are about 14,000 distinct CDR3 sequences, more than 40% occurring once; the ten biggest clones make up roughly a sixth. The V gene end was trimmed by 0 bases and the J gene end by 4 bases; junction bases not matched to a gene: 4. The germline V gene has CDR1 SGHRS and CDR2 YFSETQ. The CDR3 totals 15 residues. In the case of this clonotype: The antigen is unknown.

The sample taken for sequencing was cultured CD4+ T cells from blood. The chain links TRBV5-1 to TRBJ1-1, with TRBD1 matching 9 bases. The receptor comes from a human donor with COVID-19. For the CDR3, the DNA is TGCGCCAGCAGCTTGGAACAGGGGGCGAGCACTGAAGCTTTCTTT. Amino acid sequence: CASSLEQGASTEAFF.